Listed here are 16 T cell receptor beta chains from one sample, sequenced in a study of shared clonotypes between healthy human individuals. This table comes from immunoSEQ multiplex PCR, and its TCRdb copy is limited to in-frame clones, with some not included. The table shows around 2.3 million clones, with about 94% occurring only once. The specimen sequenced was naive CD4+ T cells sorted from blood. As to subset: CD45RA+ positively selected. The receptors originated from a man between 18 and 29 years old in good health.

This chain connects TRBV28 to TRBJ2-7; no reliable D call. The CDR3 is made up of 16 amino acids. Germline V gene lookup returns CDR1 MDHEN and CDR2 SYDVKM. Trimming took 3 bases from V and 0 from J, leaving 15 bases between them. CDR3 sequence (DNA): TGTGCCAGCAGTTTTCCCCTTCAGACGGGCTCCTACGAGCAGTACTTC. Residues: CASSFPLQTGSYEQYF.

The sample holds one count of this clone. This chain uses TRBV6-1 with TRBJ2-3, with TRBD2 identical over 7 bases. V lost 3 bases, J lost 6 bases, and 3 bases stayed unmatched. The CDR3 runs to 13 residues. Per germline, CDR1 MNHNS and CDR2 SASEGT. CDR3 DNA sequence: TGTGCCAGCAGTGAGGGACTATCGGATACGCAGTATTTT. Protein product: CASSEGLSDTQYF.

This chain uses TRBV2 with TRBJ1-1; D remains ambiguous. Germline V lookup: CDR1 SNHLY, CDR2 FYNNEI. This CDR3 has 12 amino acids. Trimming shortened V by 7 bases and J by 11 bases, and 17 bases separated the two germline ends. This CDR3 reads CASKRREGEAFF. The CDR3 coding sequence is TGTGCCAGCAAAAGGAGGGAGGGCGAGGCTTTCTTT. Complete variable domain (other parts from reference TRBV2 and TRBJ1-1): EPEVTQTPSHQVTQMGQEVILRCVPISNHLYFYWYRQILGQKVEFLVSFYNNEISEKSEIFDDQFSVERPDGSNFTLKIRSTKLEDSAMYFCASKRREGEAFFGQGTRLTVV.

The V call is TRBV18, the J call TRBJ1-4; D is unresolved. With 3 bases removed from V and 7 bases from J, the gap between germline ends came to 12 bases. In germline, CDR1 is KGHSH, CDR2 LQKENI. The CDR3 sequence is 14 residues long. The CDR3 sequence is CASSPNAAREKLFF. In DNA form, the CDR3 reads TGTGCCAGCTCACCCAACGCGGCCCGTGAAAAACTGTTTTTT.

CDR3 DNA sequence: TGCGCCAGCAGTGAGTGGCAGCCGGGGATAAGTTCACCCCTCCACTTT. Amino acids: CASSEWQPGISSPLHF. The chain combines TRBV10-2 with TRBJ1-6, with D uncertain. Germline CDR1 reads WSHSY; CDR2 reads SAAADI. V was pared by 1 base and J by 9 bases, with 16 bases between. CDR3 length: 16 amino acids.

In regard to this clone: Within the sample, other DNA sequences also encode this same CDR3. The rearrangement links TRBV6-5 to TRBJ1-2; 7 positions match TRBD1. Looked up from germline, CDR1 is MNHEY and CDR2 is SVGAGI. J gave up 8 bases and V 2 bases, and 2 bases lay outside the gene matches. CDR3 length equals 12 residues. CDR3 in amino acids: CASSYPQGGYTF. The CDR3 nucleotides read TGTGCCAGCAGTTACCCACAGGGGGGCTACACCTTC.

The J gene is TRBJ1-1, the V gene TRBV5-4, with D unclear. V lost 2 bases and J lost 0, with 11 bases in between. The CDR3 covers 15 residues. Germline CDR1 reads SGHNT; CDR2 reads YYREEE (reference sequence). The CDR3 protein is CASSFLDTLNTEAFF. For the CDR3, the DNA is TGTGCCAGCAGCTTTCTCGACACTTTGAACACTGAAGCTTTCTTT.

The chain uses TRBV30 and TRBJ2-3, with 8 nucleotides matching TRBD2. Germline lookup yields CDR1 GTSNPN and CDR2 SVGIG (reference sequence). The CDR3 is made up of 16 amino acids. V trimming: 4 bases; J trimming: 7 bases; junction bases outside the gene matches: 16. The CDR3 reads CAWTRGLAGAAYTQYF. The CDR3 DNA sequence: TGTGCCTGGACCCGAGGGCTAGCGGGCGCCGCGTATACGCAGTATTTT.

This chain connects TRBV6-1 to TRBJ2-7; 10 bases are a match to TRBD2. CDR1 MNHNS and CDR2 SASEGT come from the germline V gene. The J segment lost 10 bases and the V segment lost 11 bases, leaving 11 bases of the junction unmatched. This CDR3 has 12 amino acids. CDR3 protein: CALALAGEKQYF. The CDR3 DNA is TGTGCCCTGGCCCTAGCGGGGGAGAAACAGTACTTC.

In its sample, this clone was seen once. The chain uses TRBV6-5 and TRBJ2-7, with TRBD1 as a possible D gene (5 bases). Germline loops: CDR1 MNHEY, CDR2 SVGAGI. V shed 0 bases and J shed 0 bases, with 12 bases lying between them. The CDR3 is 16 amino acids. CDR3 nucleotide sequence: TGTGCCAGCAGTTACTCGAAGGGGTCGCGCTCCTACGAGCAGTACTTC. Amino acids: CASSYSKGSRSYEQYF.

In its sample, this clone was seen once. The rearrangement links TRBV11-2 to TRBJ2-7, with no clear D. Trimming left V 5 bases short and J 2 bases short, with 7 bases between. Germline assignment: CDR1 SGHAT and CDR2 FQNNGV. The CDR3 covers 12 residues. CDR3 coding DNA: TGTGCCAGCAGCCCACCCACCTACGAGCAGTACTTC. Encoded protein: CASSPPTYEQYF.

This clone was seen a single time. The chain uses TRBV6-1 and TRBJ1-6; weak D call: TRBD1 (5 bases). Germline CDR1 MNHNS, CDR2 SASEGT. Deletions cut 1 base from V and 7 bases from J, with 17 bases between. This CDR3 has 17 residues. This chain's CDR3 is CASSEGGWWGQNSPLHF. The CDR3 DNA reads as TGTGCCAGCAGTGAAGGGGGGTGGTGGGGTCAAAATTCACCCCTCCACTTT.

The chain links TRBV2 to TRBJ2-5; 7 positions match TRBD1. Trimming at V came to 6 bases and at J to 1 base, leaving 11 bases not matched to a gene. The CDR3 has 16 amino acids. CDR1 and CDR2 (germline): SNHLY, FYNNEI. The CDR3 is CASRQTPRQGQETQYF. The DNA of the CDR3 is TGTGCCAGCAGACAAACCCCTCGACAGGGCCAAGAGACCCAGTACTTC. The complete variable domain, with remaining parts taken from reference TRBV2 and TRBJ2-5, reads EPEVTQTPSHQVTQMGQEVILRCVPISNHLYFYWYRQILGQKVEFLVSFYNNEISEKSEIFDDQFSVERPDGSNFTLKIRSTKLEDSAMYFCASRQTPRQGQETQYFGPGTRLLVL.

The chain links TRBV5-4 to TRBJ2-7, with 7 positions matching TRBD1. From germline, CDR1 is SGHNT and CDR2 YYREEE (reference sequence). Unmatched junction bases numbered 5, after V lost 4 bases and J lost 1 base. This CDR3 has 14 residues. CDR3 region: CASSQDRPSYEQYF. CDR3 coding DNA: TGTGCCAGCAGCCAGGACAGGCCTTCCTACGAGCAGTACTTC.

The chain links TRBV4-2 to TRBJ2-5; D might be TRBD1 or TRBD2, each matching 6 bases. The CDR3 sequence is 15 residues long. Germline loops: CDR1 LGHNA, CDR2 YNFKEQ. The V gene lost 1 base and the J gene lost 4 bases, with 13 bases spanning the gap. This CDR3 is CASSQGRGDLETQYF. The CDR3, as DNA: TGTGCCAGCAGCCAAGGGAGGGGGGACTTAGAGACCCAGTACTTC.

V is TRBV18 and J is TRBJ1-4; a weak D match, TRBD1 (5 bases). V lost 4 bases to trimming and J lost 12 bases, with 18 bases between them. Germline CDR1 KGHSH, CDR2 LQKENI. This CDR3 has 14 residues. The chain's CDR3 is CASSLQGLGNELFF. The CDR3 nucleotides are TGTGCCAGCTCACTCCAGGGATTGGGGAATGAACTGTTTTTT.